Following are 24 T cell receptor beta chains from one sample sequenced in a study of T cell responses to AZD1222 COVID-19 vaccine. TCRdb's copy holds only in-frame clones and misses some; the assay was immunoSEQ multiplex PCR. Here the sample spans tens of thousands of clones, 85% to 95% being singletons. The sample in question was peripheral blood, obtained 28 days after the second dose of the MenACWY control vaccine. Receptor source: an adult who received the MenACWY meningococcal vaccine as a control.

The chain is built from TRBV23-1 and TRBJ2-7; a weak D match, TRBD2 (5 bases). TRBV23-1 is annotated as an ORF whose role is uncertain. There are 12 residues in the CDR3. V lost 3 bases and J lost 3, with 6 bases in between. CDR3 nucleotide sequence: TGCGCCAGCAGTCAGGCGGGCTACGAGCAGTACTTC. Translated, it gives CASSQAGYEQYF.

The chain uses TRBV7-8 and TRBJ2-7; D is undetermined. The CDR3 is 12 amino acids. The ends were cut back, 4 bases at V and 6 bases at J, with 10 bases in the middle. CDR1 is SGHVS and CDR2 is FQNEAQ in the germline V gene. CDR3 in amino acids: CASSSGPGEQYF. The CDR3 DNA reads as TGTGCCAGCAGCTCCGGGCCTGGCGAGCAGTACTTC.

The gene calls are TRBV12-3 or TRBV12-4 and TRBJ1-1; D ambiguous. This CDR3 has 12 amino acids. V was shortened by 5 bases and J by 4 bases, with 8 bases between the two germline ends. CDR3 loop: CASSRKGTEAFF. In DNA, the CDR3 is TGTGCCAGCAGTCGAAAGGGCACTGAAGCTTTCTTT.

The chain recombines TRBV6-5 with TRBJ2-6; D call uncertain. V lost 7 bases to trimming and J lost 2 bases, with 9 bases between them. Germline V lookup: CDR1 MNHEY, CDR2 SVGAGI. CDR3 length: 14 residues. CDR3 DNA: TGTGCCAGCACCGGGTCCCCTGGGGCCAACGTCCTGACTTTC. Translated: CASTGSPGANVLTF.

The chain links TRBV11-2 to TRBJ2-1, with 8 bases lining up with TRBD2. Unmatched junction bases numbered 9, after V lost 7 bases and J lost 4 bases. Per the germline V gene, CDR1 is SGHAT and CDR2 is FQNNGV. This CDR3 region has 15 residues. The CDR3 sequence is CASTPRASGYNEQFF. Written as DNA, the CDR3 is TGTGCCAGCACCCCTAGGGCTAGCGGGTACAATGAGCAGTTCTTC. Based on the CDR3 plus reference TRBV11-2 and TRBJ2-1, the full variable domain is EAGVAQSPRYKIIEKRQSVAFWCNPISGHATLYWYQQILGQGPKLLIQFQNNGVVDDSQLPKDRFSAERLKGVDSTLKIQPAKLEDSAVYLCASTPRASGYNEQFFGPGTRLTVL.

This chain links TRBV27 with TRBJ1-6; 7 bases match TRBD1. CDR3 size: 14 residues. V shed 6 bases, J shed 2 bases, and the junction held 1 base outside the gene matches. Looked up from germline, CDR1 is MNHEY and CDR2 is SMNVEV (reference sequence). The CDR3 nucleotides are TGTGCCAGCAGCCAGGGGGCCTATAATTCACCCCTCCACTTT. Its protein is CASSQGAYNSPLHF.

The genes are TRBV28 and TRBJ1-4; no clear D. V lost 5 bases and J lost 10, with 11 bases in between. Germline CDR1 is MDHEN and CDR2 is SYDVKM. This CDR3 region has 12 residues. The CDR3 DNA reads TGTGCCAGCAGTCCCTCAGTCGGAAAACTGTTTTTT. Protein sequence: CASSPSVGKLFF. The full variable domain, its missing parts supplied by reference TRBV28 and TRBJ1-4, is DVKVTQSSRYLVKRTGEKVFLECVQDMDHENMFWYRQDPGLGLRLIYFSYDVKMKEKGDIPEGYSVSREKKERFSLILESASTNQTSMYLCASSPSVGKLFFGSGTQLSVL.

This clone came up a few times. The genes are TRBV30 and TRBJ2-7; D is unresolved. The V gene's germline CDR1 is GTSNPN and CDR2 SVGIG (reference sequence). This CDR3 is built from 11 residues. V lost 3 bases to trimming and J lost 3 bases, with 6 bases between them. The DNA for the CDR3 is TGTGCCTGGAGCAAGAACTACGAGCAGTACTTC. Amino acid sequence: CAWSKNYEQYF.

The chain recombines TRBV6-5 with TRBJ2-7, with D tentatively TRBD1 (5 bases). The CDR3 runs to 12 residues. V was trimmed by 5 bases and J by 5 bases, leaving 10 bases between them. The V gene's germline CDR1 is MNHEY and CDR2 SVGAGI. CDR3 loop: CASSPGIHEQYF. The CDR3 DNA follows: TGTGCCAGCAGTCCAGGGATCCACGAGCAGTACTTC.

The chain couples TRBV19 to TRBJ2-7; 7 nucleotides match TRBD1. The V segment lost 4 bases and the J segment 6 bases; nucleotides outside the gene matches: 3. CDR1 is LNHDA, CDR2 SQIVND, per germline (reference sequence). The CDR3 length is 12 residues. This CDR3 is CASSSPGGEQYF. In DNA form, the CDR3 reads TGTGCCAGTAGTAGCCCAGGGGGCGAGCAGTACTTC.

The chain links TRBV28 to TRBJ2-3, with 11 bases lining up with TRBD2. This CDR3 is built from 15 residues. Germline values: CDR1 MDHEN, CDR2 SYDVKM. V was pared by 3 bases and J by 7 bases, with 6 bases of the junction left unmatched. Written as DNA, the CDR3 is TGTGCCAGCAGTTTCGTAGCGGGAGGGCTAAATACGCAGTATTTT. Protein product: CASSFVAGGLNTQYF.

This clone was seen a single time. The chain joins TRBV19 to TRBJ1-5; 8 bases fit TRBD1. Germline CDR1 is LNHDA and CDR2 is SQIVND (reference sequence). V was clipped by 8 bases and J by 6 bases; unmatched bases: 6. This CDR3 has 13 residues. As DNA, the CDR3 is TGTGCCAGTGGCAGGGGGCAGGGTCAGCCCCAGCATTTT. Amino acids: CASGRGQGQPQHF.

The genes are TRBV19 and TRBJ1-6, with TRBD1 matching over 9 bases. CDR1 is LNHDA and CDR2 is SQIVND in the germline V gene (reference sequence). Trimming at V came to 5 bases and at J to 7 bases, leaving 3 bases not matched to a gene. The CDR3 has 14 amino acids. The CDR3 nucleotides read TGTGCCAGTAGTGTACAGGGGGCGAATTCACCCCTCCACTTT. Translation gives CASSVQGANSPLHF.

The rearrangement joins TRBV19 to TRBJ2-7; no clear D gene. The V gene's germline CDR1 is LNHDA and CDR2 SQIVND (reference sequence). V was shortened by 3 bases and J by 4 bases, with 16 bases between the two germline ends. The CDR3 loop spans 15 amino acids. Here the CDR3 reads CASSMLGSPSYEQYF. Here the CDR3 DNA reads TGTGCCAGTAGTATGTTAGGTTCTCCCTCTTACGAGCAGTACTTC.

The chain couples TRBV7-2 to TRBJ1-2, with a possible D match to TRBD1 (5 bases). The CDR3 totals 13 residues. Per germline, CDR1 SGHTA and CDR2 FQGNSA. Trimming removed 6 bases at V and 2 bases at J, with 10 bases between. The CDR3 region is CASRGTGNYGYTF. CDR3 nucleotides: TGTGCCAGCAGGGGGACCGGGAACTATGGCTACACCTTC.

The chain combines TRBV18 with TRBJ2-2; D gene unclear. Germline V lookup: CDR1 KGHSH, CDR2 LQKENI. The V and J ends lost 6 bases and 4 bases respectively, with 15 bases between them. This CDR3 has 15 residues. The CDR3 spells CASSPRQGITGELFF. The DNA of the CDR3 is TGTGCCAGCTCGCCTCGCCAAGGCATCACCGGGGAGCTGTTTTTT. The full variable domain, in which reference TRBV18 and TRBJ2-2 provide the parts outside the CDR3, is NAGVMQNPRHLVRRRGQEARLRCSPMKGHSHVYWYRQLPEEGLKFMVYLQKENIIDESGMPKERFSAEFPKEGPSILRIQQVVRGDSAAYFCASSPRQGITGELFFGEGSRLTVL.

V gene TRBV5-5 combines with J gene TRBJ2-2; maybe TRBD2 (7 bases). V was shortened by 3 bases and J by 0 bases, with 12 bases between the two germline ends. The CDR3 is 16 amino acids. Germline V gene lookup returns CDR1 SGHKS and CDR2 YYEKEE (reference sequence). The CDR3 DNA sequence: TGTGCCAGCAGCTGGGCGGGGGCGCCGAACACCGGGGAGCTGTTTTTT. Translated: CASSWAGAPNTGELFF.

This sequence joins TRBV9 and TRBJ2-1; 9 bases line up with TRBD2. This CDR3 comprises 14 residues. CDR1 and CDR2 from the germline V gene are SGDLS and YYNGEE. The trim removed 8 bases at V and 4 bases at J, leaving 7 bases unmatched. This CDR3 is CASRGGEAYNEQFF. As DNA, the CDR3 is TGTGCCAGTCGCGGGGGGGAGGCGTACAATGAGCAGTTCTTC.

The CDR3 reads CASSIQLGQQETQYF. In nucleotides, the CDR3 is TGTGCCAGTAGTATACAGCTTGGGCAGCAGGAGACCCAGTACTTC. The gene calls are TRBV19 and TRBJ2-5; no reliable D call. Trimming took off 2 bases at V and 5 bases at J, with 15 bases between the two ends. Germline V gene lookup returns CDR1 LNHDA and CDR2 SQIVND (reference sequence). This CDR3 region has 15 residues.

The chain couples TRBV15 to TRBJ1-1; 7 positions agree with TRBD1. This CDR3 spans 15 amino acids. Trimming removed 5 bases from V and 0 bases from J; junction bases left unmatched: 6. The germline V gene encodes CDR1 LNHNV and CDR2 YYDKDF (reference sequence). CDR3 nucleotides: TGTGCCACCAGCCCCCGACAGGGAATGAACACTGAAGCTTTCTTT. This codes for CATSPRQGMNTEAFF.

In this sample, this clone turned up a few times. V is TRBV14 and J is TRBJ1-2; the D gene is possibly TRBD1 (6 bases). Germline V gene data show CDR1 as SGHDN and CDR2 as FVKESK. The CDR3 totals 18 residues. V lost 0 bases to trimming and J lost 8 bases, with 25 bases between them. In DNA form, the CDR3 reads TGTGCCAGCAGCCAAGAGCCGATTCCGGGGGGCGCTTTGGCCGGCTACACCTTC. It is translated as CASSQEPIPGGALAGYTF.

The chain has TRBV27 and TRBJ1-5; D is undetermined. From germline, CDR1 is MNHEY and CDR2 SMNVEV (reference sequence). Trimming stripped 1 base from V and 0 bases from J, with 4 bases between. There are 14 residues in the CDR3. The DNA for the CDR3 is TGTGCCAGCAGTTTATACAATAGCAATCAGCCCCAGCATTTT. Residues: CASSLYNSNQPQHF.

The gene calls are TRBV30 and TRBJ1-2, with no clear D. Deletions cut 2 bases from V and 0 bases from J, with 4 bases between. The CDR3 spans 12 residues. Germline lookup yields CDR1 GTSNPN and CDR2 SVGIG (reference sequence). This chain's CDR3 is CAWSLANYGYTF. DNA for the CDR3: TGTGCCTGGAGTTTGGCTAACTATGGCTACACCTTC.

The chain employs TRBV5-5 and TRBJ1-5, with 7 positions matching TRBD1. Germline lookup yields CDR1 SGHKS and CDR2 YYEKEE (reference sequence). With V trimmed by 1 base and J by 3 bases, 4 bases remained unmatched. The CDR3 loop spans 15 amino acids. CDR3 sequence: CASSLQGVINQPQHF. The DNA of the CDR3 is TGTGCCAGCAGCTTGCAGGGGGTGATCAATCAGCCCCAGCATTTT.